This T cell receptor (beta chain) was identified during a study of blood T cells in healthy people across ages. This clonotype has more than one count but fewer than ten. Sample-barcoded 5' priming and a J-beta primer mix drove a second PCR of 7 to 11 cycles. In TCRdb, the 5' RACE reads were re-called with MiXCR into one record per CDR3 protein. The profile covers about 630,000 distinct CDR3 sequences, with over 20% appearing a single time and approximately 3.6% taken by the ten largest. In germline, CDR1 is SQVTM, CDR2 ANQGSEA. This CDR3 has 11 residues. Sequenced sample: blood. The sequence derives from a man in his 70s in good health. The chain joins TRBV29-1 to TRBJ2-3; 7 nucleotides agree with TRBD1. The CDR3 nucleotides read TGCACAGGGACAGTCCAGGATACGCAGTATTTT. It yields the protein CTGTVQDTQYF.